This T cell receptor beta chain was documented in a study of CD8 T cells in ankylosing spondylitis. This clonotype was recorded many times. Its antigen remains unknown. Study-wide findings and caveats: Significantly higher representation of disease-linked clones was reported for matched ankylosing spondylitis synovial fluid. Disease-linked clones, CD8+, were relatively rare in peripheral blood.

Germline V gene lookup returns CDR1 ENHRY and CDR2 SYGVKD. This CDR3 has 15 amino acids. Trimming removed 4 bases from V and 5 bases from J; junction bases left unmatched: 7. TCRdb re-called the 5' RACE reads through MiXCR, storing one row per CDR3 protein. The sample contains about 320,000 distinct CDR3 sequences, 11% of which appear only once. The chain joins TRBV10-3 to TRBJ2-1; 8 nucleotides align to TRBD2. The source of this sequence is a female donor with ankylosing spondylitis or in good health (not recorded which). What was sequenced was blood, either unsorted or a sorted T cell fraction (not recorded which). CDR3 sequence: CAISGERGSHNEQFF. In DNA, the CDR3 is TGTGCCATCAGTGGAGAGCGGGGGAGTCACAATGAGCAGTTCTTC.